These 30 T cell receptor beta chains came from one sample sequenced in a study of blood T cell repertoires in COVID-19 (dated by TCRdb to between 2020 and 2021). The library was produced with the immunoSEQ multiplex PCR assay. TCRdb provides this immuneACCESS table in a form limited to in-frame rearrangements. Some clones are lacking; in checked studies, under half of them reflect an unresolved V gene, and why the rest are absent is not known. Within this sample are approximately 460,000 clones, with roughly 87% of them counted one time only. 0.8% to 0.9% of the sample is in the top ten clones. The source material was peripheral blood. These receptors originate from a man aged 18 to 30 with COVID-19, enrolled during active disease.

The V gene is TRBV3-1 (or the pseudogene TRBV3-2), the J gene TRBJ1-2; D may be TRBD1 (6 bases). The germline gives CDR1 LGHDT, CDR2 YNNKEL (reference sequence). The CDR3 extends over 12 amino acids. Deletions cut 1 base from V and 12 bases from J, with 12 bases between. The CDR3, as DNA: TGTGCCAGCAGCCAAGGGGCGGGGGCCCACACCTTC. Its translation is CASSQGAGAHTF.

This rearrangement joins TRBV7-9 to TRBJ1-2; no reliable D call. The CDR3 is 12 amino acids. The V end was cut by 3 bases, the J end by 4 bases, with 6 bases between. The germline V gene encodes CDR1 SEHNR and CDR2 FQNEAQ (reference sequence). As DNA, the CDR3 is TGTGCCAGCAGCTTTGGCAGCTATGGCTACACCTTC. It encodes CASSFGSYGYTF.

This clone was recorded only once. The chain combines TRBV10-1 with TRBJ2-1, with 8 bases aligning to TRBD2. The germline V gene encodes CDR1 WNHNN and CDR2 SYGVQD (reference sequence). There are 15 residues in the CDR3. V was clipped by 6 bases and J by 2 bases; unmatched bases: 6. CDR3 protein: CASSALAATYNEQFF. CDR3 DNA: TGCGCCAGCAGCGCACTAGCGGCTACCTACAATGAGCAGTTCTTC.

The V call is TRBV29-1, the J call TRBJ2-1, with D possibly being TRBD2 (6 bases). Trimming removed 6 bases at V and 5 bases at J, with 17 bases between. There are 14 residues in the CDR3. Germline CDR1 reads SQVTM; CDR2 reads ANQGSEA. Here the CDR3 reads CSVSQLAADNEQFF. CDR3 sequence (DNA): TGCAGCGTATCCCAACTAGCAGCTGACAATGAGCAGTTCTTC.

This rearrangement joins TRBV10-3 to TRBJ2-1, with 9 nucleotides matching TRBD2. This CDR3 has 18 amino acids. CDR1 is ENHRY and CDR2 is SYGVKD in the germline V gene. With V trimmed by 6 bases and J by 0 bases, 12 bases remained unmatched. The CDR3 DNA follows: TGTGCCATCAGCAGGGCCAGCGGGAGGCGGGGCTCCTACAATGAGCAGTTCTTC. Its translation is CAISRASGRRGSYNEQFF.

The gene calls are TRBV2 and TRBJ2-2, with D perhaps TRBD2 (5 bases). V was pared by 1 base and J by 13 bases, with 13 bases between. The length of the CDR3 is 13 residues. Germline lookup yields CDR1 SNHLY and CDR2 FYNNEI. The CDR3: CASSEVARGGLFF. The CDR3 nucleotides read TGTGCCAGCAGTGAAGTGGCTCGTGGAGGGCTGTTTTTT.

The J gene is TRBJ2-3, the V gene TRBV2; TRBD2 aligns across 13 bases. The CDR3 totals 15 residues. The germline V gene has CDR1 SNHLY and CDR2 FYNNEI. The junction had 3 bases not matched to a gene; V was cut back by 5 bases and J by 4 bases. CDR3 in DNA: TGTGCCAGCAGTCGACTAGCGGGAGGACCAGATACGCAGTATTTT. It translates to CASSRLAGGPDTQYF.

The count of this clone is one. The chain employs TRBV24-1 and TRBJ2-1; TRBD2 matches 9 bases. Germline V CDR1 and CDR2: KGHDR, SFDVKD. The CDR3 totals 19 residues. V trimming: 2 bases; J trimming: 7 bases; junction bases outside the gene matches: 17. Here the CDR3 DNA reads TGTGCCACCAGTGATTCCCGCCTAGCGGGACCCCGAGGTGGGAATGAGCAGTTCTTC. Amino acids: CATSDSRLAGPRGGNEQFF.

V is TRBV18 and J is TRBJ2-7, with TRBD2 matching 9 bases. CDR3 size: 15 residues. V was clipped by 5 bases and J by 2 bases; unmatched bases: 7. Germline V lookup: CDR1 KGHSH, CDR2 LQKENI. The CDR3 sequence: CASSSTSGHAYEQYF. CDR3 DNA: TGTGCCAGCTCATCGACTAGCGGCCATGCCTACGAGCAGTACTTC.

The CDR3 spells CASRTRGVTGELFF. The CDR3 DNA follows: TGTGCCAGTAGGACCCGGGGAGTTACCGGGGAGCTGTTTTTT. The chain combines TRBV19 with TRBJ2-2; possibly TRBD2 for D (5 bases). This CDR3 is built from 14 residues. Trimming left V 6 bases short and J 5 bases short, with 13 bases between. Germline V gene data show CDR1 as LNHDA and CDR2 as SQIVND (reference sequence). The whole variable domain, filled in from reference TRBV19 and TRBJ2-2, reads DGGITQSPKYLFRKEGQNVTLSCEQNLNHDAMYWYRQDPGQGLRLIYYSQIVNDFQKGDIAEGYSVSREKKESFPLTVTSAQKNPTAFYLCASRTRGVTGELFFGEGSRLTVL.

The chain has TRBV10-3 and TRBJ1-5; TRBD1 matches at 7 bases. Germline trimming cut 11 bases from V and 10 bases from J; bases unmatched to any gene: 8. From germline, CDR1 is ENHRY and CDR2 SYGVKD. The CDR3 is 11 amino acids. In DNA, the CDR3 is TGTGCCGCCCAGGGGGGCGACCCCCAGCATTTT. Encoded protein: CAAQGGDPQHF.

The CDR3: CASSLSVSEETQYF. CDR3 coding DNA: TGTGCCAGCAGCTTATCAGTTTCGGAGGAGACCCAGTACTTC. The chain combines TRBV7-8 with TRBJ2-5; D not certain. V was cut by 2 bases and J by 5 bases, with 12 bases left in between. There are 14 residues in the CDR3. In germline, CDR1 is SGHVS, CDR2 FQNEAQ.

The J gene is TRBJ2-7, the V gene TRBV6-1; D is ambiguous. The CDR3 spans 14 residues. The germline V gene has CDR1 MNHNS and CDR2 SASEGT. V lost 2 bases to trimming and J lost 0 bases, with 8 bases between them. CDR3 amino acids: CASSEPSSSYEQYF. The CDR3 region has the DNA TGTGCCAGCAGTGAACCCTCTTCCTCCTACGAGCAGTACTTC.

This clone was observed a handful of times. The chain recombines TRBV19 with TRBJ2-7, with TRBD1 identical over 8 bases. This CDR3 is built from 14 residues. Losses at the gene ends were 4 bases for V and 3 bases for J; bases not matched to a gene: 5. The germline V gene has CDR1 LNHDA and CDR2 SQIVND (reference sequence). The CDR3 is CASSSQGADYEQYF. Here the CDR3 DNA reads TGTGCCAGTAGTAGCCAGGGGGCCGACTACGAGCAGTACTTC. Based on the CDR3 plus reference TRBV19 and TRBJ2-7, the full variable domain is DGGITQSPKYLFRKEGQNVTLSCEQNLNHDAMYWYRQDPGQGLRLIYYSQIVNDFQKGDIAEGYSVSREKKESFPLTVTSAQKNPTAFYLCASSSQGADYEQYFGPGTRLTVT.

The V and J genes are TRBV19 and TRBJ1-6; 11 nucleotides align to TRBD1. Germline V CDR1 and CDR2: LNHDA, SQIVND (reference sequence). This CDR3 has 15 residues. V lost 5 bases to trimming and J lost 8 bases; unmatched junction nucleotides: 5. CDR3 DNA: TGTGCCAGTAGTTCGCGGACAGGGGGCGATTCACCCCTCCACTTT. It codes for CASSSRTGGDSPLHF.

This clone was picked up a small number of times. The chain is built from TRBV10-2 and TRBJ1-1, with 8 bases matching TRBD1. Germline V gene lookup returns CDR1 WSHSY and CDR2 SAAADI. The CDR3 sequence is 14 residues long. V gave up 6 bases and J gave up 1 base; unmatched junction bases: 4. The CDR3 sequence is CASSGQGKNTEAFF. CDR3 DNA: TGCGCCAGCAGCGGACAGGGCAAGAACACTGAAGCTTTCTTT.

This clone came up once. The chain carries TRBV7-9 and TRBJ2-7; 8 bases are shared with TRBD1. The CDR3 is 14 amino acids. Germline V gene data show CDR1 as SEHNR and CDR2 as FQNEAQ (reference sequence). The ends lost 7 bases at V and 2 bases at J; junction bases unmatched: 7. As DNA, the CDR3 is TGTGCCAGCACCCTGACAGGGGCTCCCTACGAGCAGTACTTC. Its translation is CASTLTGAPYEQYF. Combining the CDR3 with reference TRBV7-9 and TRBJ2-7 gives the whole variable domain DTGVSQNPRHKITKRGQNVTFRCDPISEHNRLYWYRQTLGQGPEFLTYFQNEAQLEKSRLLSDRFSAERPKGSFSTLEIQRTEQGDSAMYLCASTLTGAPYEQYFGPGTRLTVT.

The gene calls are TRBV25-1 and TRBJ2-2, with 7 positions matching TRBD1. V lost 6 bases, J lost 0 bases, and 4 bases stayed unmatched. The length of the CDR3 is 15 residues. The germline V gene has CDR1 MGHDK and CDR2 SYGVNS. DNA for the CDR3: TGTGCCAGCAGCGGCAGGGGGTCGAACACCGGGGAGCTGTTTTTT. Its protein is CASSGRGSNTGELFF.

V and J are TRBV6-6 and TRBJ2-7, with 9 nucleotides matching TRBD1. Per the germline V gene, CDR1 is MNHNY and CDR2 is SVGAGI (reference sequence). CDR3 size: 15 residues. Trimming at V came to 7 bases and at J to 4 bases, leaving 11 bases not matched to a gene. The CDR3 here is CASNLNGQGRYEQYF. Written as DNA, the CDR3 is TGTGCCAGCAACCTCAACGGACAGGGGAGGTACGAGCAGTACTTC.

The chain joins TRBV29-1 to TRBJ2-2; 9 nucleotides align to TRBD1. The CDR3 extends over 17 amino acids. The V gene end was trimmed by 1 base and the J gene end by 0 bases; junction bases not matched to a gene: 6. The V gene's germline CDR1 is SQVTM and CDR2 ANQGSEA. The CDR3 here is CSVEGDRVAPNTGELFF. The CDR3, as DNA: TGCAGCGTTGAAGGGGACAGGGTTGCGCCGAACACCGGGGAGCTGTTTTTT.

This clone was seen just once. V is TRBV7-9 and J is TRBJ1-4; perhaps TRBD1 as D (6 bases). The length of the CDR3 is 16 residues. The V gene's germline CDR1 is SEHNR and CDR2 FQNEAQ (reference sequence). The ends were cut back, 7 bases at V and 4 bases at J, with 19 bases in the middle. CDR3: CASKTGTVGFNEKLFF. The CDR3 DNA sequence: TGTGCCAGCAAGACAGGAACAGTGGGCTTTAATGAAAAACTGTTTTTT. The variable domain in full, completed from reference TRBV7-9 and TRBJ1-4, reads DTGVSQNPRHKITKRGQNVTFRCDPISEHNRLYWYRQTLGQGPEFLTYFQNEAQLEKSRLLSDRFSAERPKGSFSTLEIQRTEQGDSAMYLCASKTGTVGFNEKLFFGSGTQLSVL.

The CDR3 nucleotides read TGTGCCAGCAGTCCAGGGTACCGAGGCTACACCTTC. It specifies CASSPGYRGYTF. The V and J genes are TRBV2 and TRBJ1-2; a possible D gene is TRBD1 (5 bases). The germline CDR1 and CDR2 sequences are SNHLY and FYNNEI. The CDR3 consists of 12 residues. V gave up 5 bases and J gave up 8 bases, with 12 bases separating them.

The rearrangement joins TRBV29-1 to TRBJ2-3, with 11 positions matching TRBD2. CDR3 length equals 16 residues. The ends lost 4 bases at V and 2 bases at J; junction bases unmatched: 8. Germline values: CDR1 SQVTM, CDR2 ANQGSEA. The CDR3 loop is CSVVLLLAGDTDTQYF. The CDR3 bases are TGCAGCGTTGTCTTGTTACTAGCGGGAGACACAGATACGCAGTATTTT.

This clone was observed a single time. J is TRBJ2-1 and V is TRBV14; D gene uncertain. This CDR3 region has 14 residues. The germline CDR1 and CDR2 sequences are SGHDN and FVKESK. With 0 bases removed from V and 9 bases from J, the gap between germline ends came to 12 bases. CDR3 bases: TGTGCCAGCAGCCAAGATCCCGCGATGGTTGAGCAGTTCTTC. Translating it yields CASSQDPAMVEQFF.

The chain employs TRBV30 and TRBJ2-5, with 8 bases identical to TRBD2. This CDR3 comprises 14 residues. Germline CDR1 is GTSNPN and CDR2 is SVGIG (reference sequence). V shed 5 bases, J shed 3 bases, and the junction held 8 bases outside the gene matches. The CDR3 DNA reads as TGTGCCTGGGCCCATAGCGGGACAAAAGAGACCCAGTACTTC. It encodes CAWAHSGTKETQYF.

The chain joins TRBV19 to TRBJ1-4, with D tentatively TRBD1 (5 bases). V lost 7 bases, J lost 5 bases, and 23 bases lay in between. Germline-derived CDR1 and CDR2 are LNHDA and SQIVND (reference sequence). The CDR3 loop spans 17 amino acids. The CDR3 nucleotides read TGTGCCAGTACCATGCATGGGTTAACCAGGGCCAATGAAAAACTGTTTTTT. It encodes CASTMHGLTRANEKLFF. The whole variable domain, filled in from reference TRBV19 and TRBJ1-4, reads DGGITQSPKYLFRKEGQNVTLSCEQNLNHDAMYWYRQDPGQGLRLIYYSQIVNDFQKGDIAEGYSVSREKKESFPLTVTSAQKNPTAFYLCASTMHGLTRANEKLFFGSGTQLSVL.

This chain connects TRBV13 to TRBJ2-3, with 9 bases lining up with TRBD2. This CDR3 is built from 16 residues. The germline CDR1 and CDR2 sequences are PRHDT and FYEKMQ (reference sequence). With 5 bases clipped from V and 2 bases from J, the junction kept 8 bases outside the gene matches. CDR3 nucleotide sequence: TGTGCCAGCAGCCCGAGACTAGCGGAGCACACAGATACGCAGTATTTT. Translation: CASSPRLAEHTDTQYF.

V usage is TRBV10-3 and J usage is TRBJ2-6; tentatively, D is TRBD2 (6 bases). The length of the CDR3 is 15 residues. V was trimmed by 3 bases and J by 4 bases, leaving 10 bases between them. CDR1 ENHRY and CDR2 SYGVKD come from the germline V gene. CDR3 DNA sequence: TGTGCCATCAGTGATGGAGGGTCCGGGGCCAACGTCCTGACTTTC. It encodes CAISDGGSGANVLTF.

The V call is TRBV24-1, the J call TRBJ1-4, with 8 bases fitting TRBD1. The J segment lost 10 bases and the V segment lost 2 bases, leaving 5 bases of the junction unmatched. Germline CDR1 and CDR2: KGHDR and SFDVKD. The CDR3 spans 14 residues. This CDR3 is CATSDSGQGGKLFF. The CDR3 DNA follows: TGTGCCACCAGTGATTCCGGACAGGGAGGAAAACTGTTTTTT.

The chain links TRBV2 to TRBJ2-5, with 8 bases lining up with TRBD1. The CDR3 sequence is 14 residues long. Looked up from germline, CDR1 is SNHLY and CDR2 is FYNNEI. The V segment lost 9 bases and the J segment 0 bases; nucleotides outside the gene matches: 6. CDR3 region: CASGTGEYQETQYF. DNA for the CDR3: TGTGCCAGTGGGACAGGCGAGTACCAAGAGACCCAGTACTTC.